The clone carrying this TCR beta chain has only a few counts. Its antigen is unknown. The CDR3 spans 15 residues. Germline V lookup: CDR1 SEHNR, CDR2 FQNEAQ (reference sequence). With V trimmed by 4 bases and J by 7 bases, 8 bases remained unmatched. The data were taken from a study of T-cell memory formation after mild COVID-19. TCRalpha and TCRbeta libraries used 5'RACE with constant-segment primers and UMIs. Each CDR3 protein gets one entry after TCRdb re-called the 5' RACE reads with MiXCR. The table has around 300,000 distinct CDR3 sequences, roughly an eighth seen once. Whole-study findings and limits: Within pre-infection memory, some responding clones were found, suggesting cross-reactive memory joined.

Material: PBMCs or a T cell subset sorted from them (not recorded which). The clonotype was recovered from a man younger than 30 who had mild COVID-19 (a few samples of this study predate the infection). Cell type and time point are not known. V gene TRBV7-9 combines with J gene TRBJ2-2, with 8 bases fitting TRBD1. CDR3 bases: TGTGCCAGCAGCTCCGGGACAGGAGCAATCGGGGAGCTGTTTTTT. It is translated as CASSSGTGAIGELFF.